This T cell receptor beta chain is drawn from a study of blood T cell repertoires in COVID-19. Study summary: Specimens from acute and convalescent COVID-19 originated in the United States, Italy and Spain. PBMCs, B-cell-depleted T cells, or T cells were the source of the cDNA or gDNA that made up the material.

CDR3 length equals 11 residues. Per germline, CDR1 PRHDT and CDR2 FYEKMQ (reference sequence). Trimming took off 3 bases at V and 7 bases at J, with 6 bases between the two ends. Repertoires were generated with immunoSEQ multiplex PCR, while TCRdb's copy carries only in-frame clones and drops some. The sample includes roughly 190,000 clones, less than 85% of them seen just once. Sequenced input: peripheral blood. The TCR originated in a woman between 50 and 59 years old with acute or convalescent COVID-19. This chain links TRBV13 with TRBJ2-5; D gene uncertain. CDR3 region: CASSFRGTQYF. The CDR3 DNA reads TGTGCCAGCAGCTTCAGAGGGACCCAGTACTTC.